This passage covers 22 T cell receptor beta chains from one sample sequenced in a study of T-cell reconstitution after alpha-beta-depleted transplantation in children (dated by TCRdb to about 2016). Sample treatment or condition, as interpreted from the label and publication: allogeneic hematopoietic cell transplantation with graft depleted of TCRalphabeta T cells and CD19 B cells. The protocol used for the library was PCR. For sequencing, an Illumina HiSeq 2500 was employed. Molecular barcoding was employed in the preparation of TCR libraries, with unique molecular identifiers being used to normalize TCRbeta repertoire quantification. TCRdb reprocessing: public reads trimmed at Q25 with fastp, clones called with MiXCR, in-frame beta chains kept. Rows are combined by CDR3 protein, so each entry shows the most common genes and DNA. This sample lists about 440,000 distinct CDR3 sequences; roughly 43% were detected once. 25% to 30% of the sample is in the top ten clones.

The starting material was PBMCs, obtained before TCRalphabeta/CD19-depleted stem cell transplant. These TCRs come from a girl aged 2-10 years with aplastic anemia, due to receive a stem cell transplant.

This clonotype came up a few times. The chain employs TRBV15 and TRBJ2-6; D unresolved. The CDR3 sequence is 14 residues long. V gave up 1 base and J gave up 2 bases, with 3 bases separating them. Germline assignment: CDR1 LNHNV and CDR2 YYDKDF (reference sequence). The CDR3 region is CATSRGAGANVLTF. In DNA form, the CDR3 reads TGTGCCACCAGCAGAGGGGCTGGGGCCAACGTCCTGACTTTC.

The rearrangement uses TRBV5-1 and TRBJ2-7, with 10 bases lining up with TRBD1. Germline loops: CDR1 SGHRS, CDR2 YFSETQ. The CDR3 spans 14 residues. Losses at the gene ends were 5 bases for V and 3 bases for J; bases not matched to a gene: 5. As DNA, the CDR3 is TGCGCCAGCAGAAAGGACAGGGGGGGCTACGAGCAGTACTTC. Amino acids: CASRKDRGGYEQYF.

This clonotype has ten or more counts. This chain uses TRBV20-1 with TRBJ2-1, with D perhaps matching TRBD1 or TRBD2 (5 bases each). Looked up from germline, CDR1 is DFQATT and CDR2 is SNEGSKA (reference sequence). The V end was cut by 3 bases, the J end by 8 bases, with 32 bases between. The CDR3 consists of 19 residues. Here the CDR3 reads CSASPGARLTILGVDEQFF. In nucleotides, the CDR3 is TGCAGTGCTAGTCCCGGGGCGAGACTAACGATCCTTGGTGTTGATGAGCAGTTCTTC.

This clonotype showed up just a few times. The J gene is TRBJ2-1, the V gene TRBV5-1; 8 bases are a match to TRBD2. V shed 1 base, J shed 1 base, and the junction held 4 bases outside the gene matches. Germline CDR1 and CDR2: SGHRS and YFSETQ. The CDR3 contains 16 residues. CDR3: CASSLRGGSSYNEQFF. CDR3 in DNA: TGCGCCAGCAGCTTGCGCGGGGGGAGTTCCTACAATGAGCAGTTCTTC.

Note on this clonotype: A much larger clone differs by one base, so this may be a read error. This sequence joins TRBV5-5 and TRBJ1-2; TRBD1 aligns across 10 bases. Per germline, CDR1 SGHKS and CDR2 YYEKEE (reference sequence). This CDR3 region has 13 residues. V gave up 4 bases and J gave up 12 bases; unmatched junction bases: 9. The CDR3 nucleotides read TGTGCCAGCAGCCGACAGGGGGCCGAGGGCGACACCTTC. It encodes CASSRQGAEGDTF.

This clonotype was observed a handful of times. This chain joins TRBV29-1 and TRBJ2-7, with D possibly matching TRBD1 (6 bases). Germline V gene lookup returns CDR1 SQVTM and CDR2 ANQGSEA. The V and J ends lost 6 bases and 0 bases respectively, with 9 bases between them. The CDR3 has 12 residues. The CDR3 nucleotides are TGCAGCGTGGGGGACACCTCCTACGAGCAGTACTTC. Its protein is CSVGDTSYEQYF.

This clonotype was found once. Here the CDR3 DNA reads TGCGCCAGCACCCTGGGGACGGCGGGCTATGGCTACACCTTC. This encodes CASTLGTAGYGYTF. V and J are TRBV5-1 and TRBJ1-2; tentatively, D is TRBD1 (5 bases). The V gene's germline CDR1 is SGHRS and CDR2 YFSETQ. V lost 6 bases to trimming and J lost 4 bases, with 16 bases between them. CDR3 length: 14 amino acids.

There are a few counts of this clonotype. This may be a read error: a much more frequent sequence differs by one nucleotide. The V and J genes are TRBV7-2 and TRBJ1-1; D ambiguous. The CDR3 length is 13 residues. V was trimmed by 5 bases and J by 1 base, leaving 8 bases between them. Germline CDR1 reads SGHTA; CDR2 reads FQGNSA. Written as DNA, the CDR3 is TGTGCCAGCAGCCCACAGTCGAACACTGAAGCTTTCTTT. Translated, it gives CASSPQSNTEAFF.

The V and J genes are TRBV2 and TRBJ1-2; 9 positions agree with TRBD1. Germline-derived CDR1 and CDR2 are SNHLY and FYNNEI. V trimming: 4 bases; J trimming: 2 bases; junction bases outside the gene matches: 8. The CDR3 has 16 residues. CDR3 amino acids: CASSGWGQGSNYGYTF. The DNA of the CDR3 is TGTGCCAGCAGTGGATGGGGACAGGGATCGAACTATGGCTACACCTTC.

There are a few counts of this clonotype. The chain employs TRBV4-1 and TRBJ2-3; D remains ambiguous. Germline V gives CDR1 MGHRA, CDR2 YSYEKL. The CDR3 is made up of 14 amino acids. Trimming pared 3 bases from V and 1 base from J, leaving 8 bases between. CDR3 nucleotides: TGCGCCAGCAGCCACAATCAGGGCACAGATACGCAGTATTTT. Translating gives CASSHNQGTDTQYF.

The chain employs TRBV15 and TRBJ2-1; 12 bases are shared with TRBD2. The CDR3 totals 20 residues. J lost 1 base, V lost 3 bases, and 13 bases had no gene match. Per the germline V gene, CDR1 is LNHNV and CDR2 is YYDKDF (reference sequence). CDR3 nucleotide sequence: TGTGCCACCAGCAGTCTCATACGGCTAGCGGGGGGGCCTTCCTACAATGAGCAGTTCTTC. Residues: CATSSLIRLAGGPSYNEQFF.

The chain employs TRBV29-1 and TRBJ2-3, with D unresolved. The CDR3 loop spans 16 amino acids. Germline loops: CDR1 SQVTM, CDR2 ANQGSEA. V was shortened by 4 bases and J by 4 bases, with 21 bases between the two germline ends. The CDR3 sequence is CSVGLPILSGPDTQYF. CDR3 nucleotides: TGCAGCGTTGGATTACCCATTCTGTCCGGTCCAGATACGCAGTATTTT.

This clonotype has just a few counts. J is TRBJ1-5 and V is TRBV28; D unresolved. The CDR3 totals 13 residues. Germline CDR1 is MDHEN and CDR2 is SYDVKM. Trimming pared 6 bases from V and 0 bases from J, leaving 6 bases between. The CDR3 protein is CASRTHSNQPQHF. In DNA form, the CDR3 reads TGTGCCAGCAGAACCCATAGCAATCAGCCCCAGCATTTT.

At least ten counts were recorded for this clonotype. The V and J genes are TRBV12-3 or TRBV12-4 and TRBJ1-2, with no clear D. Trimming took off 3 bases at V and 8 bases at J, with 13 bases between the two ends. CDR3 size: 13 residues. The CDR3 here is CASSFSRGVGYTF. As DNA, the CDR3 is TGTGCCAGCAGTTTTTCCCGCGGCGTCGGCTACACCTTC.

Written as DNA, the CDR3 is TGTGCCAGCGGCTTAGCGGGAGCCTCCTACAATGAGCAGTTCTTC. Amino acid sequence: CASGLAGASYNEQFF. The V call is TRBV12-3 or TRBV12-4, the J call TRBJ2-1; 9 bases fit TRBD2. This CDR3 is 15 amino acids long. V shed 8 bases and J 0 bases; nucleotides not matched to a gene: 5.

This clonotype has more than one count but fewer than ten. The rearrangement links TRBV4-1 to TRBJ2-1; TRBD2 matches at 9 bases. The V and J ends lost 2 bases and 10 bases, in that order; junction bases with no gene match: 15. Germline-derived CDR1 and CDR2 are MGHRA and YSYEKL. This CDR3 has 17 amino acids. The CDR3 region has the DNA TGCGCCAGCAGCCAACGACTGGGTGGTAGCGGGAGATGGGAGCAGTTCTTC. Translating it yields CASSQRLGGSGRWEQFF.

This clonotype was detected a few times. The chain couples TRBV24-1 to TRBJ2-2, with D maybe TRBD1 (7 bases). Deletions cut 4 bases from V and 9 bases from J, with 23 bases between. The CDR3 extends over 17 amino acids. Germline CDR1 is KGHDR and CDR2 is SFDVKD. CDR3 sequence reads: CATSDPVGGGPLRELFF. The CDR3 region has the DNA TGTGCCACCAGTGACCCGGTCGGAGGGGGCCCCCTTCGGGAGCTGTTTTTT.

Note on this clonotype: A read error may account for a junction end that differs from germline. The rearrangement uses TRBV3-1 and TRBJ2-3; 9 positions agree with TRBD2. This CDR3 is built from 15 residues. Per the germline V gene, CDR1 is LGHDT and CDR2 is YNNKEL (reference sequence). CDR3 coding DNA: TGTTCCAGCAGCCAGGGACTAGCAGGCACAGATACGCAGTATTTT. Its translation is CSSSQGLAGTDTQYF.

This clonotype appeared a few times. This chain connects TRBV4-2 to TRBJ2-5, with TRBD2 matching 12 bases. CDR1 and CDR2 (germline): LGHNA, YNFKEQ. V shed 3 bases and J 4 bases; nucleotides not matched to a gene: 3. The CDR3 contains 15 residues. CDR3 residues: CASSHGLAGSETQYF. The CDR3 DNA sequence: TGTGCCAGCAGCCACGGACTAGCGGGATCAGAGACCCAGTACTTC.

This clonotype occurred a few times. The gene calls are TRBV7-2 and TRBJ2-4; TRBD1 agrees at 9 bases. The germline CDR1 and CDR2 sequences are SGHTA and FQGNSA. Trimming at V came to 5 bases and at J to 4 bases, leaving 3 bases not matched to a gene. This CDR3 has 14 amino acids. CDR3 bases: TGTGCCAGCAGCACGACAGGGGGGAAAAACATTCAGTACTTC. It yields the protein CASSTTGGKNIQYF.

This sequence joins TRBV7-9 and TRBJ2-5, with 10 bases aligning to TRBD2. Losses at the gene ends were 1 base for V and 3 bases for J; bases not matched to a gene: 2. Looked up from germline, CDR1 is SEHNR and CDR2 is FQNEAQ (reference sequence). This CDR3 comprises 15 residues. The CDR3 sequence: CASSLDGLAEETQYF. The CDR3, as DNA: TGTGCCAGCAGCTTAGACGGACTAGCGGAAGAGACCCAGTACTTC.

This clonotype was picked up a small number of times. This rearrangement joins TRBV7-6 to TRBJ1-1; no clear D gene. The CDR3 extends over 12 amino acids. Germline CDR1 and CDR2: SGHVS and FNYEAQ. Trimming cost V 3 bases and J 6 bases, with 8 bases left between them. CDR3 DNA sequence: TGTGCCAGCAGCTTCCCGGACTCTGAAGCTTTCTTT. Protein sequence: CASSFPDSEAFF.